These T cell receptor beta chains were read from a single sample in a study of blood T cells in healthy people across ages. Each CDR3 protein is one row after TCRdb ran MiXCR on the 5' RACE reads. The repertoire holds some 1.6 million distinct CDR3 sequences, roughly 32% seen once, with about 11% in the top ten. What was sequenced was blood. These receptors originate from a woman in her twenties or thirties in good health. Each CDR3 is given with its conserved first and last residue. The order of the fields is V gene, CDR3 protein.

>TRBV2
CASRPTSGGITGELFF
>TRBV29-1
CSVDAGLNYGYTF
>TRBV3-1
CASSLQKGPSPLHF
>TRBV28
CASSCPSWEGAFGYTF
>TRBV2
CASNSSLGVVGSPLHF
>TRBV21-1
CASSIYPGGSSSYNEQFF
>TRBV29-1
CSPSGLAGGDAQYF
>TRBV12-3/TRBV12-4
CDSSLAGLTKTGANVLTF
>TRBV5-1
CASSLVGDANEKLFF
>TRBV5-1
CASSLVQAETQYF
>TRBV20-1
CSARDPRQGMNSPLHF